A single sample gave rise to the 5 T cell receptor beta chains below, sequenced in a study of blood T cell repertoires in COVID-19. Sequencing used immunoSEQ multiplex PCR; TCRdb keeps in-frame clones, though not all of them. The table includes more than 250,000 clones, about 87% detected once. The sequenced material came from PBMCs or T cells enriched from blood (not recorded which). These receptors originate from a woman in her twenties or thirties who had recovered from COVID-19.

The CDR3: CASSRTEGTEAFF. The CDR3 region has the DNA TGTGCCAGCAGCCGGACCGAGGGCACTGAAGCTTTCTTT. This chain connects TRBV3-1 (or the pseudogene TRBV3-2) to TRBJ1-1; D is unresolved. The CDR3 totals 13 residues. V was pared by 4 bases and J by 4 bases, with 10 bases between. Germline V CDR1 and CDR2: LGHDT, YNNKEL (reference sequence).

The chain is built from TRBV30 and TRBJ2-7, with 9 bases lining up with TRBD1. CDR1 is GTSNPN and CDR2 is SVGIG in the germline V gene (reference sequence). V lost 0 bases, J lost 7 bases, and 10 bases stayed unmatched. This CDR3 region has 15 residues. The CDR3 DNA follows: TGTGCCTGGAGTGTAGGGACAGGGTCCTTTCGTGAGCAGTACTTC. It translates to CAWSVGTGSFREQYF.

This clone has a single count. CDR3 in amino acids: CASSERTARNTEAFF. The CDR3 DNA follows: TGTGCCAGCAGCGAAAGGACAGCCCGGAACACTGAAGCTTTCTTT. The chain is built from TRBV7-9 and TRBJ1-1; perhaps TRBD1 as D (6 bases). Germline V gives CDR1 SEHNR, CDR2 FQNEAQ (reference sequence). CDR3 length: 15 amino acids. The V gene lost 5 bases and the J gene lost 1 base, with 14 bases spanning the gap.

The rearrangement joins TRBV3-1 (or the pseudogene TRBV3-2) to TRBJ1-2; 7 nucleotides match TRBD1. The V gene end was trimmed by 3 bases and the J gene end by 5 bases; junction bases not matched to a gene: 9. CDR3 length: 15 amino acids. CDR1 is LGHDT, CDR2 YNNKEL, per germline (reference sequence). Here the CDR3 reads CASSQDLTGAYGYTF. The CDR3 DNA reads TGTGCCAGCAGCCAGGACCTTACAGGGGCATATGGCTACACCTTC.

This chain links TRBV7-2 with TRBJ2-2, with D unresolved. The CDR3 consists of 13 residues. V shed 1 base and J shed 8 bases, with 8 bases lying between them. Germline CDR1 is SGHTA and CDR2 is FQGNSA. CDR3 DNA sequence: TGTGCCAGCAGCTTAGACGGGTTGGGGGAGCTGTTTTTT. Its protein product is CASSLDGLGELFF.